This T cell receptor (beta chain) is drawn from a study of regulatory T cells in long-lasting Graves disease. Study-wide results and caveats: Graves' patients with persistent disease showed TCR diversity lower than patients newly diagnosed. With persistent disease, TRBV28, TRBJ1-2 and TRBJ2-5 were the favored segments.

The ends lost 3 bases at V and 5 bases at J; junction bases unmatched: 3. CDR1 and CDR2 from the germline V gene are KGHSH and LQKENI. This CDR3 contains 13 residues. This clonotype was seen more than once but under ten times. Its antigen is as yet unknown. Noted time point: persistent/refractory GD, antithyroid drugs over 5 years with positive TRAb. PBMC-derived RNA was used for the TCR library. Library construction for TCR beta used iRepertoire HTBI primers and Arm-PCR of CDR3 regions. TCRdb re-analysed the multiplex PCR reads in MiXCR, keeping a single row per CDR3 protein. The data contain roughly 700,000 distinct CDR3 sequences, around 30% of them seen just once; the ten biggest clones take up around 40%.

The chain uses TRBV18 and TRBJ1-2, with 7 positions matching TRBD1. This sequence was found in a female donor with Graves disease. The source was peripheral blood mononuclear cells (PBMCs), collected when the disease was refractory, from a patient treated with antithyroid drugs. CDR3 in DNA: TGTGCCAGCTCACCCGCGGGACAGTATGGCTACACCTTC. This gives the protein CASSPAGQYGYTF.